The 23 T cell receptor beta chains below all came from one sample that was sequenced in a study of cytomegalovirus exposure and HLA in healthy donors. 13 Jbeta primers and 60 Vbeta primers were used for the PCR. Data came from immunoSEQ multiplex PCR; TCRdb stores just in-frame clones and leaves some out. The table lists about 210,000 clones, roughly 87% of them singletons, with about 6.1% in the top ten. The specimen was PBMCs. Source of these receptors: a middle-aged man in good health and CMV-seropositive.

This clone was counted a single time. CDR3 DNA: TGTGCCAGCAGCCCACCTTCTCGGACAGGGGCCAATGAGCAGTTCTTC. It codes for CASSPPSRTGANEQFF. V and J are TRBV6-6 and TRBJ2-1; 9 bases fit TRBD1. With 6 bases clipped from V and 6 bases from J, the junction kept 12 bases outside the gene matches. Germline CDR1 reads MNHNY; CDR2 reads SVGAGI (reference sequence). The CDR3 is made up of 16 amino acids.

This clone has a handful of counts. The chain uses TRBV11-2 and TRBJ2-7; 9 bases agree with TRBD1. V lost 4 bases, J lost 3 bases, and 4 bases stayed unmatched. The germline CDR1 and CDR2 sequences are SGHAT and FQNNGV. The CDR3 extends over 14 amino acids. CDR3 amino acids: CASSSWDRVYEQYV. The CDR3 DNA is TGTGCCAGCAGCTCCTGGGACAGGGTCTACGAGCAGTACGTC.

V usage is TRBV14 and J usage is TRBJ2-1; TRBD1 agrees at 9 bases. CDR3 length equals 19 residues. Losses at the gene ends were 1 base for V and 9 bases for J; bases not matched to a gene: 19. In germline, CDR1 is SGHDN, CDR2 FVKESK. CDR3 DNA sequence: TGTGCCAGCAGCCAAGGGGAGAGCCGGGACAGGGTAATTTGGGGTGAGCAGTTCTTC. It translates to CASSQGESRDRVIWGEQFF.

V is TRBV5-1 and J is TRBJ2-5; TRBD2 matches at 11 bases. Trimming at V came to 3 bases and at J to 4 bases, leaving 8 bases not matched to a gene. The CDR3 is made up of 16 amino acids. The V gene's germline CDR1 is SGHRS and CDR2 YFSETQ. The CDR3 DNA is TGCGCCAGCAGCTCAGGGACTAGCGGAGGGGGAGAGACCCAGTACTTC. Translation gives CASSSGTSGGGETQYF.

The V and J genes are TRBV29-1 and TRBJ2-7; D gene ambiguous. CDR1 is SQVTM and CDR2 is ANQGSEA in the germline V gene. V was pared by 2 bases and J by 0 bases, with 8 bases between. The CDR3 sequence is 13 residues long. CDR3 amino acids: CSVEYSYSYEQYF. The CDR3 DNA reads TGCAGCGTTGAATACTCTTACTCCTACGAGCAGTACTTC.

This chain joins TRBV27 and TRBJ2-1; D is possibly TRBD2 (6 bases). Per the germline V gene, CDR1 is MNHEY and CDR2 is SMNVEV (reference sequence). V dropped 8 bases and J dropped 0 bases, with 14 bases sitting between them. The CDR3 loop spans 15 amino acids. CDR3 sequence reads: CASGARGSSYNEQFF. CDR3 DNA: TGTGCCAGCGGTGCCCGGGGGAGCTCCTACAATGAGCAGTTCTTC.

This chain connects TRBV5-1 to TRBJ1-4; D perhaps matches TRBD1 (5 bases). The CDR3 has 16 amino acids. The V gene lost 4 bases and the J gene lost 6 bases, with 19 bases spanning the gap. Germline values: CDR1 SGHRS, CDR2 YFSETQ. In nucleotides, the CDR3 is TGCGCCAGCAGCGGGGGACTCCGGCTAGGGGATGAAAAACTGTTTTTT. The encoded protein is CASSGGLRLGDEKLFF. The variable domain in full, completed from reference TRBV5-1 and TRBJ1-4, reads KAGVTQTPRYLIKTRGQQVTLSCSPISGHRSVSWYQQTPGQGLQFLFEYFSETQRNKGNFPGRFSGRQFSNSRSEMNVSTLELGDSALYLCASSGGLRLGDEKLFFGSGTQLSVL.

This chain links TRBV19 with TRBJ1-1; no reliable D call. V gave up 7 bases and J gave up 1 base, with 10 bases separating them. CDR1 LNHDA and CDR2 SQIVND come from the germline V gene (reference sequence). This CDR3 region has 13 residues. The CDR3 coding sequence is TGTGCCAGTACCTTTGCGAAGAACACTGAAGCTTTCTTT. Amino acids: CASTFAKNTEAFF.

For the CDR3, the DNA is TGTGCCAGCAGCTTTCTTAGCGCCTCGTTCCAGACCTACGAGCAGTACGTC. This codes for CASSFLSASFQTYEQYV. The rearrangement joins TRBV5-6 to TRBJ2-7, with D tentatively TRBD2 (5 bases). Trimming left V 2 bases short and J 2 bases short, with 20 bases between. Germline CDR1 and CDR2: SGHDT and YYEEEE. This CDR3 has 17 amino acids.

Only a few counts were recorded for this clone. This chain links TRBV6-4 with TRBJ2-2; 7 nucleotides line up with TRBD1. The CDR3 covers 13 residues. J was trimmed by 5 bases and V by 5 bases; bases with no gene match: 2. Germline V gene data show CDR1 as MRHNA and CDR2 as SNTAGT. CDR3 amino acids: CASSLTGTGELFF. CDR3 coding DNA: TGTGCCAGCAGTCTGACAGGGACCGGGGAGCTGTTTTTT.

V gene TRBV6-5 combines with J gene TRBJ2-1; D might be TRBD1 (6 bases). Germline CDR1 is MNHEY and CDR2 is SVGAGI. The CDR3 loop spans 13 amino acids. Trimming cost V 8 bases and J 4 bases, with 12 bases left between them. CDR3 sequence reads: CASSETGYNEQFF. DNA of the CDR3: TGTGCCAGCTCCGAGACAGGTTACAATGAGCAGTTCTTC.

The chain employs TRBV12-5 and TRBJ1-1, with TRBD1 matching 7 bases. The V segment lost 1 base and the J segment 2 bases; nucleotides outside the gene matches: 4. The CDR3 loop spans 15 amino acids. Germline-derived CDR1 and CDR2 are LGHNT and FRNRAP. CDR3 sequence reads: CASGLADRANTEAFF. In DNA form, the CDR3 reads TGTGCTAGTGGTTTGGCAGACAGGGCTAACACTGAAGCTTTCTTT.

This clone was seen a handful of times. The rearrangement links TRBV5-6 to TRBJ1-1, with TRBD1 matching over 10 bases. The CDR3 runs 16 residues. CDR1 SGHDT and CDR2 YYEEEE come from the germline V gene. V trimming: 6 bases; J trimming: 2 bases; junction bases outside the gene matches: 10. CDR3 in amino acids: CASTIFGQGGNTEAFF. In nucleotides, the CDR3 is TGTGCCAGCACCATATTCGGACAGGGGGGAAACACTGAAGCTTTCTTT.

This sequence joins TRBV19 and TRBJ1-1; D uncertain. This CDR3 is 16 amino acids long. Germline assignment: CDR1 LNHDA and CDR2 SQIVND (reference sequence). V was trimmed by 5 bases and J by 0 bases, leaving 16 bases between them. Here the CDR3 DNA reads TGTGCCAGTAGTTCTCCTCCCCACAGAATGAACACTGAAGCTTTCTTT. This translates into CASSSPPHRMNTEAFF. The whole variable domain, remainder taken from reference TRBV19 and TRBJ1-1, is DGGITQSPKYLFRKEGQNVTLSCEQNLNHDAMYWYRQDPGQGLRLIYYSQIVNDFQKGDIAEGYSVSREKKESFPLTVTSAQKNPTAFYLCASSSPPHRMNTEAFFGQGTRLTVV.

The count of this clone is one. The chain is built from TRBV7-3 and TRBJ2-2, with D possibly being TRBD2 (6 bases). V lost 5 bases to trimming and J lost 6 bases, with 10 bases between them. Germline loops: CDR1 SGHTA, CDR2 FQGTGA. The CDR3 sequence is 13 residues long. CDR3 sequence reads: CASSLSGAGELFF. The CDR3 DNA is TGTGCCAGCAGCCTTTCGGGGGCCGGGGAGCTGTTTTTT.

The rearrangement uses TRBV5-1 and TRBJ2-1; D is perhaps TRBD2 (6 bases). From germline, CDR1 is SGHRS and CDR2 YFSETQ. The CDR3 sequence is 16 residues long. Trimming left V 4 bases short and J 0 bases short, with 14 bases between. Here the CDR3 DNA reads TGCGCCAGCAGCGTGGAGCGGGTTAGCTCCTACAATGAGCAGTTCTTC. Translated, it gives CASSVERVSSYNEQFF.

This clone was recorded a few times. CDR3 sequence reads: CASSLAPTGVDQETQYF. The CDR3 DNA reads as TGTGCCAGCAGCTTAGCGCCGACAGGGGTGGACCAAGAGACCCAGTACTTC. The chain combines TRBV11-2 with TRBJ2-5; 8 nucleotides align to TRBD1. Germline CDR1 is SGHAT and CDR2 is FQNNGV. V shed 1 base, J shed 0 bases, and the junction held 7 bases outside the gene matches. The CDR3 runs 17 residues.

The chain links TRBV6-1 to TRBJ2-7, with TRBD2 identical over 14 bases. Germline CDR1 MNHNS, CDR2 SASEGT. Losses at the gene ends were 1 base for V and 5 bases for J; bases not matched to a gene: 1. The CDR3 covers 15 residues. CDR3 sequence: CASSEGLAGGNEQYF. DNA of the CDR3: TGTGCCAGCAGTGAAGGACTAGCGGGAGGGAACGAGCAGTACTTC.

In its sample, this clone was seen a few times. The chain combines TRBV10-3 with TRBJ2-1; no clear D gene. The germline gives CDR1 ENHRY, CDR2 SYGVKD. This CDR3 spans 14 amino acids. The germline V and J ends were trimmed by 3 bases and 5 bases, with 11 bases remaining between them. For the CDR3, the DNA is TGTGCCATCAGTGATGGGCTCCCAGACAATGAGCAGTTCTTC. Its translation is CAISDGLPDNEQFF.

The chain's CDR3 is CASSLGQTNTEAFF. The CDR3 coding sequence is TGTGCCAGCAGCTTGGGACAGACGAACACTGAAGCTTTCTTT. The V call is TRBV6-1, the J call TRBJ1-1, with 7 nucleotides matching TRBD1. The CDR3 is made up of 14 amino acids. V was pared by 6 bases and J by 1 base, with 5 bases of the junction left unmatched. CDR1 and CDR2 (germline): MNHNS, SASEGT.

This clone came up once. This rearrangement joins TRBV5-1 to TRBJ2-1; 13 nucleotides line up with TRBD2. This CDR3 has 15 residues. Losses at the gene ends were 5 bases for V and 9 bases for J; bases not matched to a gene: 8. Germline CDR1 and CDR2: SGHRS and YFSETQ. CDR3 nucleotides: TGCGCCAGCAGGACCGGGACTAGCGGGATTAGTGAGCAGTTCTTC. Encoded protein: CASRTGTSGISEQFF.

The V call is TRBV5-6, the J call TRBJ2-7; D may be TRBD2 (6 bases). CDR3 length: 14 residues. The germline V and J ends were trimmed by 2 bases and 2 bases, with 11 bases remaining between them. From germline, CDR1 is SGHDT and CDR2 YYEEEE. The CDR3 sequence: CASSLRTIPYEQYF. DNA for the CDR3: TGTGCCAGCAGCTTAAGGACTATCCCCTACGAGCAGTACTTC.

The chain recombines TRBV6-5 with TRBJ2-1; 7 bases map to TRBD1. Trimming cost V 6 bases and J 8 bases; bases outside gene matches: 1. The germline V gene encodes CDR1 MNHEY and CDR2 SVGAGI. The CDR3 runs to 11 residues. The CDR3 loop reads CASRQGDEQFF. CDR3 in DNA: TGTGCCAGCAGGCAGGGGGATGAGCAGTTCTTC.